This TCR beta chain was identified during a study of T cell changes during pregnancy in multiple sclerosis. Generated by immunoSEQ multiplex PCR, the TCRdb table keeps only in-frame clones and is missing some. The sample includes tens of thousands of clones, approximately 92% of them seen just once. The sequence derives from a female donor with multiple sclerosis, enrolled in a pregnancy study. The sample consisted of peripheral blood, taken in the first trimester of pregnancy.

CDR3 sequence: CASSQVAGYEQYF. The CDR3 nucleotides read TGTGCCAGCAGCCAAGTGGCGGGCTACGAGCAGTACTTC. This rearrangement joins TRBV14 to TRBJ2-7; possibly TRBD2 for D (5 bases). The CDR3 is made up of 13 amino acids. V was trimmed by 1 base and J by 3 bases, leaving 7 bases between them. The V gene's germline CDR1 is SGHDN and CDR2 FVKESK.